The subject of this entry is one TCR beta chain. The record originates from a study of control samples from healthy donors and cancer patients. The method was immunoSEQ multiplex PCR; TCRdb's version includes in-frame clones alone and lacks a portion of them. The table has more than 150,000 clones, roughly 92% seen once. Trimming pared 1 base from V and 5 bases from J, leaving 11 bases between. The CDR3 loop spans 14 amino acids. The V gene's germline CDR1 is LNHDA and CDR2 SQIVND (reference sequence). The sequence came from a woman under 40 in good health. J is TRBJ1-1 and V is TRBV19; D is uncertain. Sequencing was performed on blood. The CDR3 sequence is CASSIGRGTTEAFF. As DNA, the CDR3 is TGTGCCAGTAGTATAGGCCGGGGTACTACTGAAGCTTTCTTT.